These T cell receptor beta chains were read from a single sample in a study of OX40 agonist ivuxolimab in advanced cancers. Clones were read by immunoSEQ multiplex PCR, and TCRdb kept only the in-frame ones, dropping some. Of tens of thousands of clones detected, more than 65% appear once; the ten largest clones hold about 5.1%. This specimen consisted of CD4+ or CD8+ T cells sorted from blood, obtained in a trial of the OX40 agonist ivuxolimab. Every receptor here comes from an adult with an advanced solid tumor such as melanoma, head and neck, liver or kidney cancer. Both conserved end residues are part of each CDR3. A D gene is named only where the DNA matches it firmly. Clone size is shown for a subset of rows, as once, few, many or a class of expanded clone.

clone_size	v_call	j_call	d_call	cdr3_aa	cdr3_nt
few	TRBV28	TRBJ1-5	NA	CASRSGGAQPQHF	TGTGCCAGCAGGAGCGGGGGGGCTCAGCCCCAGCATTTT
NA	TRBV10-1	TRBJ2-3	NA	CASSGELDTDTQYF	TGCGCCAGCAGCGGGGAACTCGACACAGATACGCAGTATTTT
NA	TRBV27	TRBJ2-6	NA	CASSPTTRASSGANVLTF	TGTGCCAGCAGTCCAACGACTCGAGCTAGCTCTGGGGCCAACGTCCTGACTTTC
NA	TRBV28	TRBJ1-5	NA	CASSPWGTNQPQHF	TGTGCCAGCAGCCCATGGGGGACGAATCAGCCCCAGCATTTT
NA	TRBV9	TRBJ2-7	NA	CASSEWSQPYEQYF	TGTGCCAGCAGCGAGTGGTCTCAACCCTACGAGCAGTACTTC
NA	TRBV7-9	TRBJ2-5	TRBD2	CASSEGAGGPETQYF	TGTGCCAGCAGTGAGGGCGCGGGGGGGCCGGAGACCCAGTACTTC
once	TRBV15	TRBJ2-6	NA	CATRDSGANVLTF	TGTGCCACCCGAGACTCTGGGGCCAACGTCCTGACTTTC
few	TRBV7-8	TRBJ1-1	NA	CASSFQAGNTEAFF	TGTGCCAGCAGCTTCCAGGCAGGGAACACTGAAGCTTTCTTT
NA	TRBV7-6	TRBJ2-5	NA	CASSRDFQETQYF	TGTGCCAGCAGCCGGGACTTCCAAGAGACCCAGTACTTC
NA	TRBV5-6	TRBJ2-7	NA	CASSRSGFTGYEQYF	TGTGCCAGCTCCCGCTCAGGCTTCACGGGTTACGAGCAGTACTTC
NA	TRBV6-6	TRBJ1-6	TRBD1	CASSYSTGGNSPLHF	TGTGCCAGCAGTTACTCGACAGGGGGTAATTCACCCCTCCACTTT
medium-sized	TRBV6-5	TRBJ2-7	TRBD2	CASSYSTSGSSYEQYF	TGTGCCAGCAGTTACTCGACTAGCGGTAGCTCCTACGAGCAGTACTTC
NA	TRBV10-3	TRBJ2-5	TRBD1	CAISLSTGREETQYF	TGTGCCATCAGCCTCTCGACAGGGCGCGAAGAGACCCAGTACTTC
once	TRBV5-1	TRBJ2-7	TRBD2	CASSLIPSGLYEQYF	TGCGCCAGCAGCTTGATTCCTAGCGGACTCTACGAGCAGTACTTC
NA	TRBV5-1	TRBJ1-2	NA	CASSTGQGGYGYTF	TGCGCCAGCAGCACAGGACAAGGGGGCTATGGCTACACCTTC
NA	TRBV18	TRBJ1-4	NA	CASSPGNTPTNEKLFF	TGTGCCAGCTCACCAGGGAATACACCAACTAATGAAAAACTGTTTTTT
NA	TRBV19	TRBJ2-1	NA	CASMFQGMGNEQFF	TGTGCCAGTATGTTCCAGGGTATGGGCAATGAGCAGTTCTTC
NA	TRBV6-5	TRBJ2-4	NA	CASSYSARHTLNIQYF	TGTGCCAGCAGTTACTCGGCCCGACACACCCTAAACATTCAGTACTTC
NA	TRBV19	TRBJ1-1	NA	CASSLGTGQNTEAFF	TGTGCCAGTAGTCTAGGGACGGGACAGAACACTGAAGCTTTCTTT
NA	TRBV7-7	TRBJ1-1	TRBD1	CASSRDRNTEAFF	TGTGCCAGCAGCAGGGACAGGAACACTGAAGCTTTCTTT